The 29 T cell receptor beta chains below were found in one sample sequenced in a study of CD8+CD57+ T cells in acquired aplastic anemia. The template for TCR beta VDJ and CDR3 sequence profiling was genomic DNA. TCRdb reprocessed the reads with MiXCR, giving one entry per CDR3 protein. The data hold approximately 200,000 distinct CDR3 sequences, with 40% to 60% observed a single time. Sequencing was done on patients that had shown CD8+CD57+ cell expansion by flow cytometry. Sequenced sample: sorted CD4+, CD8+, or CD8+CD57+ T cells (not recorded which) from PBMCs. Receptor source: a human donor with aplastic anemia.

This chain uses TRBV30 with TRBJ1-1; possible D gene TRBD1, 6 bases. V dropped 5 bases and J dropped 2 bases, with 12 bases sitting between them. Germline CDR1 reads GTSNPN; CDR2 reads SVGIG (reference sequence). The CDR3 consists of 13 residues. The CDR3 nucleotides are TGTGCCTGGGAGCAGGGGAGTAACACTGAAGCTTTCTTT. Protein sequence: CAWEQGSNTEAFF.

At least ten counts were recorded for this clonotype. For the CDR3, the DNA is TGCGCCAGCCGCAGGGCCCCAAGACAGCCCCAGCATTTT. Protein sequence: CASRRAPRQPQHF. The chain is built from TRBV10-2 and TRBJ1-5, with D possibly matching TRBD1 (5 bases). The V gene's germline CDR1 is WSHSY and CDR2 SAAADI. The CDR3 length is 13 residues. V was trimmed by 8 bases and J by 7 bases, leaving 15 bases between them.

V is TRBV10-3 and J is TRBJ2-2, with 12 bases aligning to TRBD2. The CDR3 is 16 amino acids. Germline V gene sequence: CDR1 ENHRY, CDR2 SYGVKD. Unmatched junction bases numbered 5, after V lost 4 bases and J lost 5 bases. The CDR3 DNA reads as TGTGCCATCAGTGGACTAGCGGGGGCGGAGACCGGGGAGCTGTTTTTT. Amino acid sequence: CAISGLAGAETGELFF.

About this clonotype itself: Mismatch with germline at one junction end may stem from a read error. The CDR3 loop is CASSYWAGGETQYF. For the CDR3, the DNA is TGTGCCAGCAGTTACTGGGCAGGCGGGGAGACTCAGTACTTC. V gene TRBV6-4 combines with J gene TRBJ2-5; TRBD2 might be the D (6 bases). The CDR3 spans 14 residues. Germline-derived CDR1 and CDR2 are MRHNA and SNTAGT.

This clonotype was detected only once. This may stem from a read error, because a much larger clone lies one nucleotide away. Here the CDR3 omits its conserved ending phenylalanine or tryptophan, so a read error is the likely source. This chain joins TRBV5-1 and TRBJ2-1, with 10 positions matching TRBD1. J was trimmed by 3 bases and V by 5 bases; bases with no gene match: 5. The CDR3 extends over 15 amino acids. Germline CDR1 and CDR2: SGHRS and YFSETQ. CDR3 loop: CASRIGTGDYNEQFL. CDR3 DNA sequence: TGCGCCAGCAGGATTGGGACAGGGGACTACAATGAGCAGTTCCTC.

The gene calls are TRBV4-1 and TRBJ2-1; possible D gene TRBD2, 6 bases. The germline V and J ends were trimmed by 1 base and 10 bases, with 26 bases remaining between them. Germline V gives CDR1 MGHRA, CDR2 YSYEKL. The CDR3 sequence is 18 residues long. CDR3 DNA: TGCGCCAGCAGCCAAGGGTTTAATTCTCGCGGGAACTATTGGGAGCAGTTCTTC. This encodes CASSQGFNSRGNYWEQFF.

Concerning this clonotype itself: A much larger clone lies a single base off, so this may be a read error. This chain connects TRBV20-1 to TRBJ1-3, with unresolved D. CDR1 and CDR2 (germline): DFQATT, SNEGSKA (reference sequence). This CDR3 has 15 amino acids. The CDR3 sequence: CSAGDGRNSGNTIYF. The CDR3 DNA follows: TGCAGTGCTGGAGATGGACGGAACTCTGGAAACACCATATATTTT.

The chain joins TRBV19 to TRBJ1-1; D ambiguous. Trimming left V 7 bases short and J 2 bases short, with 8 bases between. The germline V gene encodes CDR1 LNHDA and CDR2 SQIVND (reference sequence). The CDR3 runs 12 residues. The CDR3 loop reads CASTDPNTEAFF. The CDR3 DNA sequence: TGTGCCAGTACTGACCCTAACACTGAAGCTTTCTTT.

This clonotype was recorded many times. The V call is TRBV29-1, the J call TRBJ1-2; 7 bases line up with TRBD1. The germline CDR1 and CDR2 sequences are SQVTM and ANQGSEA. The CDR3 contains 11 residues. V shed 7 bases, J shed 4 bases, and the junction held 3 bases outside the gene matches. The CDR3 sequence is CSGYRGYGYTF. CDR3 nucleotides: TGCAGCGGATACAGGGGCTATGGCTACACCTTC. Together with reference TRBV29-1 and TRBJ1-2, the CDR3 gives the full variable domain: SAVISQKPSRDICQRGTSLTIQCQVDSQVTMMFWYRQQPGQSLTLIATANQGSEATYESGFVIDKFPISRPNLTFSTLTVSNMSPEDSSIYLCSGYRGYGYTFGSGTRLTVV.

The chain uses TRBV5-1 and TRBJ1-1; D not resolved. There are 13 residues in the CDR3. The V and J ends lost 4 bases and 4 bases respectively, with 11 bases between them. Germline assignment: CDR1 SGHRS and CDR2 YFSETQ. CDR3 DNA sequence: TGCGCCAGCAGCCTTGACCTGGCCACTGAAGCTTTCTTT. Translation: CASSLDLATEAFF.

This clonotype was counted at least ten times. V usage is TRBV12-3 or TRBV12-4 and J usage is TRBJ2-2; D perhaps matches TRBD2 (5 bases). The V gene lost 6 bases and the J gene lost 0 bases, with 11 bases spanning the gap. This CDR3 contains 15 residues. CDR3 nucleotide sequence: TGTGCCAGCAGCCGGACTCGAACGAACACCGGGGAGCTGTTTTTT. Translated, it gives CASSRTRTNTGELFF.

The V call is TRBV2, the J call TRBJ2-2; 9 bases align to TRBD1. V was clipped by 5 bases and J by 1 base; unmatched bases: 5. The CDR3 loop spans 16 amino acids. Germline V gives CDR1 SNHLY, CDR2 FYNNEI. CDR3 in DNA: TGTGCCAGCAGTCCCCCGGGACAGGGGAACACCGGGGAGCTGTTTTTT. Amino acids: CASSPPGQGNTGELFF.

This sequence joins TRBV14 and TRBJ1-1, with D unclear. Germline lookup yields CDR1 SGHDN and CDR2 FVKESK. V lost 7 bases to trimming and J lost 2 bases, with 11 bases between them. The CDR3 runs to 13 residues. CDR3 DNA: TGTGCCAGCACCCTGGGAATTAACACTGAAGCTTTCTTT. This gives the protein CASTLGINTEAFF.

The chain recombines TRBV24-1 with TRBJ2-1; D is perhaps TRBD1 (6 bases). V dropped 6 bases and J dropped 5 bases, with 10 bases sitting between them. Looked up from germline, CDR1 is KGHDR and CDR2 is SFDVKD. The CDR3 loop spans 13 amino acids. CDR3 nucleotide sequence: TGTGCCACCAGTCTGCAGGGGAACAATGAGCAGTTCTTC. It yields the protein CATSLQGNNEQFF.

This clonotype was found many times. The rearrangement uses TRBV7-9 and TRBJ2-7; perhaps D is TRBD1 or TRBD2 (6 bases each). Trimming left V 3 bases short and J 6 bases short, with 12 bases between. The CDR3 sequence is 13 residues long. From germline, CDR1 is SEHNR and CDR2 FQNEAQ (reference sequence). The CDR3 sequence is CASSFGGLAEQYF. In nucleotides, the CDR3 is TGTGCCAGCAGCTTCGGGGGCCTAGCCGAGCAGTACTTC.

The chain combines TRBV3-1 with TRBJ1-5, with TRBD1 matching 7 bases. V shed 1 base and J 7 bases; nucleotides not matched to a gene: 4. From germline, CDR1 is LGHDT and CDR2 YNNKEL (reference sequence). The CDR3 has 14 residues. CDR3 DNA sequence: TGTGCCAGCAGCCAAGCGACAGGGACCCAGCCCCAGCATTTT. Amino acid sequence: CASSQATGTQPQHF.

The J gene is TRBJ2-5, the V gene TRBV2; D call uncertain. V gave up 4 bases and J gave up 0 bases, with 6 bases separating them. CDR1 and CDR2 from the germline V gene are SNHLY and FYNNEI. CDR3 length: 13 amino acids. The CDR3 reads CASSVWYQETQYF. CDR3 nucleotides: TGTGCCAGCAGTGTTTGGTACCAAGAGACCCAGTACTTC.

This clonotype was observed many times. The rearrangement uses TRBV5-1 and TRBJ2-2; D unclear. Germline V lookup: CDR1 SGHRS, CDR2 YFSETQ. V lost 3 bases, J lost 6 bases, and 12 bases lay in between. There are 14 residues in the CDR3. CDR3 nucleotides: TGCGCCAGCAGCTCGAGTACCGGCCCCGGGGAGCTGTTTTTT. It encodes CASSSSTGPGELFF.

This clonotype was observed at least ten times. The chain joins TRBV5-1 to TRBJ2-3; 11 positions agree with TRBD2. The V and J ends lost 2 bases and 1 base, in that order; junction bases with no gene match: 6. The V gene's germline CDR1 is SGHRS and CDR2 YFSETQ. The CDR3 has 17 residues. CDR3 protein: CASSFAATSGGTDTQYF. The CDR3, as DNA: TGCGCCAGCAGCTTTGCCGCGACTAGCGGGGGCACAGATACGCAGTATTTT.

This clonotype was recorded many times. This chain connects TRBV7-8 to TRBJ2-7; no clear D gene. The CDR3 loop spans 12 amino acids. Deletions cut 1 base from V and 6 bases from J, with 7 bases between. Germline V CDR1 and CDR2: SGHVS, FQNEAQ. CDR3 coding DNA: TGTGCCAGCAGCTTAGGAGCAGTCGAGCAGTACTTC. Its translation is CASSLGAVEQYF.

The chain has TRBV6-2 or TRBV6-3 and TRBJ1-1, with no clear D. CDR3 length equals 15 residues. V lost 6 bases and J 0 bases, leaving 14 bases between the germline ends. Germline V gene data show CDR1 as MNHEY and CDR2 as SVGEGT. The CDR3 reads CASSYAPGMNTEAFF. The CDR3 DNA reads as TGTGCCAGCAGCTACGCGCCGGGAATGAACACTGAAGCTTTCTTT.

This clonotype has a count of ten or more. This chain uses TRBV10-3 with TRBJ1-2; D is uncertain. The ends were cut back, 6 bases at V and 7 bases at J, with 12 bases in the middle. From germline, CDR1 is ENHRY and CDR2 SYGVKD. The CDR3 is 12 amino acids. The CDR3 region is CAIREGRLGYTF. The CDR3 bases are TGTGCCATCAGGGAAGGACGTCTTGGCTACACCTTC.

This clonotype was seen more than once but under ten times. The chain combines TRBV24-1 with TRBJ2-2; D is undetermined. The CDR3 has 15 amino acids. Trimming left V 3 bases short and J 4 bases short, with 11 bases between. CDR1 KGHDR and CDR2 SFDVKD come from the germline V gene. This CDR3 reads CATSDHRLATGELFF. The CDR3, as DNA: TGTGCCACCAGTGATCACCGACTGGCCACCGGGGAGCTGTTTTTT.

This clonotype was counted many times. The J gene is TRBJ2-4, the V gene TRBV25-1, with D possibly TRBD1 on 5 matching bases. Germline lookup yields CDR1 MGHDK and CDR2 SYGVNS. V shed 2 bases and J shed 0 bases, with 11 bases lying between them. The length of the CDR3 is 16 residues. The CDR3 coding sequence is TGTGCCAGCAGTGAACAAGGACACCTAGCCAAAAACATTCAGTACTTC. This gives the protein CASSEQGHLAKNIQYF.

The chain couples TRBV2 to TRBJ2-5; weak D call: TRBD2 (5 bases). V gave up 4 bases and J gave up 4 bases, with 13 bases separating them. The CDR3 runs to 14 residues. The germline CDR1 and CDR2 sequences are SNHLY and FYNNEI. The CDR3 protein is CASSGADRGETQYF. CDR3 DNA sequence: TGTGCCAGCAGTGGAGCGGATCGGGGAGAGACCCAGTACTTC. Complete variable domain (other parts from reference TRBV2 and TRBJ2-5): EPEVTQTPSHQVTQMGQEVILRCVPISNHLYFYWYRQILGQKVEFLVSFYNNEISEKSEIFDDQFSVERPDGSNFTLKIRSTKLEDSAMYFCASSGADRGETQYFGPGTRLLVL.

The V and J genes are TRBV20-1 and TRBJ2-7, with 7 bases identical to TRBD2. The CDR3 covers 9 residues. V lost 5 bases, J lost 9 bases, and 1 base stayed unmatched. The germline gives CDR1 DFQATT, CDR2 SNEGSKA (reference sequence). CDR3 sequence (DNA): TGCAGTGCTTGGGGGGGGCAGTACTTC. This codes for CSAWGGQYF.

V and J are TRBV5-1 and TRBJ2-3, with D tentatively TRBD1 or TRBD2 (5 bases each). CDR3 length equals 14 residues. V lost 4 bases to trimming and J lost 6 bases, with 15 bases between them. CDR1 SGHRS and CDR2 YFSETQ come from the germline V gene. The CDR3 DNA is TGCGCCAGCAGCAAAATGAGGGGTGGGGATACGCAGTATTTT. Encoded protein: CASSKMRGGDTQYF. Together with reference TRBV5-1 and TRBJ2-3, the CDR3 gives the full variable domain: KAGVTQTPRYLIKTRGQQVTLSCSPISGHRSVSWYQQTPGQGLQFLFEYFSETQRNKGNFPGRFSGRQFSNSRSEMNVSTLELGDSALYLCASSKMRGGDTQYFGPGTRLTVL.

In the case of this clonotype: Relative to the germline gene, one junction end is altered; a read error may explain this. V and J are TRBV7-6 and TRBJ1-1; no firm D call. This CDR3 is 13 amino acids long. The germline V gene encodes CDR1 SGHVS and CDR2 FNYEAQ. In DNA, the CDR3 is TGTGCCAGCAGCTTAGACTTGAACACTGAGGCTTCCTTT. This encodes CASSLDLNTEASF.

The chain joins TRBV10-1 to TRBJ2-7; possible D gene TRBD1, 6 bases. This CDR3 spans 16 amino acids. V was shortened by 9 bases and J by 0 bases, with 21 bases between the two germline ends. Germline CDR1 is WNHNN and CDR2 is SYGVQD (reference sequence). The CDR3: CASWVGDTKSSYEQYF. CDR3 nucleotide sequence: TGCGCCAGTTGGGTCGGGGACACAAAAAGCTCCTACGAGCAGTACTTC.